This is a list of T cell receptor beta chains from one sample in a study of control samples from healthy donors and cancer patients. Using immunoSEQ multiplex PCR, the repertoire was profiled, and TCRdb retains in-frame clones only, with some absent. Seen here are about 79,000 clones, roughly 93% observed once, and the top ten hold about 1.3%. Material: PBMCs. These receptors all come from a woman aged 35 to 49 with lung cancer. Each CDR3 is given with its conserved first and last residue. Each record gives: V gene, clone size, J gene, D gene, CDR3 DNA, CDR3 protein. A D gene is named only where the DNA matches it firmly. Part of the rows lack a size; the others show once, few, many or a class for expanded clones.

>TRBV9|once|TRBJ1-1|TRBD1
TGTGCCAGCAGCGAAGCGGGACAGTCCAAAGCTTTCTTT
CASSEAGQSKAFF
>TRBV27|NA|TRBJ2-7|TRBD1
TGTGCCAGCACCACTCGAGTCGGGACAGGCTACGAGCAGTACTTC
CASTTRVGTGYEQYF
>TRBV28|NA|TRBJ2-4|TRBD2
TGTGCCAGTACCGGGACTAGCGGGGGGGTTGGCAAAAACATTCAGTACTTC
CASTGTSGGVGKNIQYF
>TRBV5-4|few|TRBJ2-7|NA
TGTGCCAGCAGCAGTGTCGGGGGCCGCGAGCAGTACTTC
CASSSVGGREQYF
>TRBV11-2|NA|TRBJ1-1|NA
TGTGCCAGCAGCTTACTTGGACCCACTGAAGCTTTCTTT
CASSLLGPTEAFF
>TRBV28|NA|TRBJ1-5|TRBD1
TGTGCCAGCAGCCAGGGACAGATTAGCAATCAGCCCCAGCATTTT
CASSQGQISNQPQHF
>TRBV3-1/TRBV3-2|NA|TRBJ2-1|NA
TGTGCCAGCAGCCAAGAGGGGAGACGCGGCAATGAGCAGTTCTTC
CASSQEGRRGNEQFF
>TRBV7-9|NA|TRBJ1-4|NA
TGTGCCAGCAGCTTGGAGAGGGGTGAAAAACTGTTTTTT
CASSLERGEKLFF
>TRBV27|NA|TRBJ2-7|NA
TGTGCCAGCAGTTTAGGTCGGAGCTCCTACGAGCAGTACTTC
CASSLGRSSYEQYF
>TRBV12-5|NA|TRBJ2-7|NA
TGTGCTAGTGGTTCCCGGGACGCCGCTAAGTACGAGCAGTACTTC
CASGSRDAAKYEQYF
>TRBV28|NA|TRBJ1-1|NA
TGTGCCAGCACCGACCCGGAGGACACTGAAGCTTTCTTT
CASTDPEDTEAFF
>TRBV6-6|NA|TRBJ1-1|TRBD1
TGTGCCAGCAGTTTACAGGGGAAACAAGGTGAAGCTTTCTTT
CASSLQGKQGEAFF
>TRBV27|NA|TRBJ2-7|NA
TGTGCCAGCACTGAAGTAGTTACTTGGACGGGGAGCTCCTACGAGCAGTACTTC
CASTEVVTWTGSSYEQYF
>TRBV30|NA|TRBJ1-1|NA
TGTGCCTGGAGTGTAATCGGCTACACTGAAGCTTTCTTT
CAWSVIGYTEAFF
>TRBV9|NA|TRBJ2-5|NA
TGTGCCAGCAGCGTAGGGTCTTTAGGGGAGACCCAGTACTTC
CASSVGSLGETQYF
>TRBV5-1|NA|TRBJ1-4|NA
TGCGCCAGCAGCCATGGACAGAATAATGAAAAACTGTTTTTT
CASSHGQNNEKLFF
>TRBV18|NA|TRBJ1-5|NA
TGTGCCAGCTCGCAGGGATTGGGTCAGCCCCAGCATTTT
CASSQGLGQPQHF
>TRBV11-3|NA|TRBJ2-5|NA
TGTGCCAGCAGCCCGGCGAGGTACCAAGAGACCCAGTACTTC
CASSPARYQETQYF
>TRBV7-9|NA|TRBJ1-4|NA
TGTGCCAGCAGCTTCTGGGGGTCCCCAACTAATGAAAAACTGTTTTTT
CASSFWGSPTNEKLFF
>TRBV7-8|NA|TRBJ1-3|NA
TGTGCCAGCAGCTTAGGGCGGATCGGCAGCTCTGGAAACACCATATATTTT
CASSLGRIGSSGNTIYF